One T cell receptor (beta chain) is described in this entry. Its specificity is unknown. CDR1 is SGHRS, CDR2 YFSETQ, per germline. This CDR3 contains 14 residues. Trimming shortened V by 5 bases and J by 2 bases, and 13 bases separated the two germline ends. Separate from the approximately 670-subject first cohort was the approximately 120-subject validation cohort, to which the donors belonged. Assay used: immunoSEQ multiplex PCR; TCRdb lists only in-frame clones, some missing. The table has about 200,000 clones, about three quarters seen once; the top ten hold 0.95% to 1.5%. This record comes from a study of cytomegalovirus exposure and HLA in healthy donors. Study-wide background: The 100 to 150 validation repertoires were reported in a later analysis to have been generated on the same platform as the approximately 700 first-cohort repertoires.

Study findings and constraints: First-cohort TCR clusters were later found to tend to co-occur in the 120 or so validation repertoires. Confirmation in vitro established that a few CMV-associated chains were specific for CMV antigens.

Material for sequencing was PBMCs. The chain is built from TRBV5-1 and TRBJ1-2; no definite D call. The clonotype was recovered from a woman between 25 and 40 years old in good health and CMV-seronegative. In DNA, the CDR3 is TGCGCCAGCAGGCATGAGGGCCAGAACTATGGCTACACCTTC. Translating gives CASRHEGQNYGYTF. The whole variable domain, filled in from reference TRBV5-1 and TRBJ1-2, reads KAGVTQTPRYLIKTRGQQVTLSCSPISGHRSVSWYQQTPGQGLQFLFEYFSETQRNKGNFPGRFSGRQFSNSRSEMNVSTLELGDSALYLCASRHEGQNYGYTFGSGTRLTVV.